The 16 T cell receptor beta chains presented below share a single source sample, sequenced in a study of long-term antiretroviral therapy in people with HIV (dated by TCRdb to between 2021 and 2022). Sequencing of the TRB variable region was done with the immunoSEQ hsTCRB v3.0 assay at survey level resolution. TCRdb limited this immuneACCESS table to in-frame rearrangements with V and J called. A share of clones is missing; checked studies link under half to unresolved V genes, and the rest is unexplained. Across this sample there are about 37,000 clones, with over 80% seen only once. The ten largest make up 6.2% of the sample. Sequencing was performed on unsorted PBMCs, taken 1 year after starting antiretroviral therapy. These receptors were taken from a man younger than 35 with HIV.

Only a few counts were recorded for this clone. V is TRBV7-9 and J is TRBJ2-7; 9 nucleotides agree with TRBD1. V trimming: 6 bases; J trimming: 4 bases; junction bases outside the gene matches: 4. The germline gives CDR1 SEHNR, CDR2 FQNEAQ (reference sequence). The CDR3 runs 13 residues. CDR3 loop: CASRGDRAYEQYF. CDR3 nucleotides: TGTGCCAGCAGGGGGGACAGGGCATACGAGCAGTACTTC.

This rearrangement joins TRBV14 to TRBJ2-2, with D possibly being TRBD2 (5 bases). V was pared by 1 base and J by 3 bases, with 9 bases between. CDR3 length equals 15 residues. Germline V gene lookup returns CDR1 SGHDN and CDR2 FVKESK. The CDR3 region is CASSQVTGYTGELFF. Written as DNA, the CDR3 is TGTGCCAGCAGCCAAGTTACGGGATACACCGGGGAGCTGTTTTTT.

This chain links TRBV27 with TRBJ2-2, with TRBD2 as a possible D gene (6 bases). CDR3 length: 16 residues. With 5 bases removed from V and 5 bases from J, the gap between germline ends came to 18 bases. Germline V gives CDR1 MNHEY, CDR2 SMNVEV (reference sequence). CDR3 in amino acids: CASSPVGGRQTGELFF. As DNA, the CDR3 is TGTGCCAGCAGTCCGGTTGGAGGGCGGCAGACCGGGGAGCTGTTTTTT.

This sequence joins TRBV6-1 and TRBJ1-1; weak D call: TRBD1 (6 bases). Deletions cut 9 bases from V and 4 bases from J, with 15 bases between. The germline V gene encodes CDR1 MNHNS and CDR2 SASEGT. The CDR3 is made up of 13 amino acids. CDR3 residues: CASRQAQGTEAFF. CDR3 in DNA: TGTGCCAGTAGACAGGCCCAGGGCACTGAAGCTTTCTTT.

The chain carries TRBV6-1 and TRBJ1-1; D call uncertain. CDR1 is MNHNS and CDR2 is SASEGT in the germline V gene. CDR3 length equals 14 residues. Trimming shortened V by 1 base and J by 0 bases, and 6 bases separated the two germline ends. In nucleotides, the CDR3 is TGTGCCAGCAGTGAAGTCCTCATGAACACTGAAGCTTTCTTT. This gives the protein CASSEVLMNTEAFF.

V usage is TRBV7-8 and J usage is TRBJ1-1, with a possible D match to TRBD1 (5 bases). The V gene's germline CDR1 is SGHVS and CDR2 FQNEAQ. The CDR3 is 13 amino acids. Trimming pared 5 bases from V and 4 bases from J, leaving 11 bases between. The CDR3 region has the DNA TGTGCCAGCAGCCGAGATGGGGGCACTGAAGCTTTCTTT. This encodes CASSRDGGTEAFF.

CDR3 coding DNA: TGTGCCAGCAGCTTAGTCCCGGGACTAGCGGAGGACAATGAGCAGTTCTTC. This codes for CASSLVPGLAEDNEQFF. V is TRBV7-8 and J is TRBJ2-1; 11 bases are a match to TRBD2. The germline V gene encodes CDR1 SGHVS and CDR2 FQNEAQ. V lost 1 base and J lost 5; bases outside the gene matches: 7. The CDR3 sequence is 17 residues long.

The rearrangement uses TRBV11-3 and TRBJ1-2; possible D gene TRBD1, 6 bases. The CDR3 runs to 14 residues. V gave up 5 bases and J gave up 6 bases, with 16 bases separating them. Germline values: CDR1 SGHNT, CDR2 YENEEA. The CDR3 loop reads CASSPGDGRHGYTF. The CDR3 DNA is TGTGCCAGCAGCCCAGGGGACGGGAGGCATGGCTACACCTTC.

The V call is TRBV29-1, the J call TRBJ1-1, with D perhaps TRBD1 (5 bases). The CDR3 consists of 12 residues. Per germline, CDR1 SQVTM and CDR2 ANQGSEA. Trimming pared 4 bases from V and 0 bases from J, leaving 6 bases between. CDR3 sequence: CSVGGVNTEAFF. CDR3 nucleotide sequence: TGCAGCGTTGGGGGGGTGAACACTGAAGCTTTCTTT.

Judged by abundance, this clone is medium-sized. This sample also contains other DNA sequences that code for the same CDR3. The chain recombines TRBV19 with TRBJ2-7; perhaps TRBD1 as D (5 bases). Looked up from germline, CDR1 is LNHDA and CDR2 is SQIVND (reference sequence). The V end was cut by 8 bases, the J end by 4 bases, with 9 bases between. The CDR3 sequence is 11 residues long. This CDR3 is CASSHRYEQYF. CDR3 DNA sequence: TGTGCCAGTTCGCACAGGTACGAGCAGTACTTC.

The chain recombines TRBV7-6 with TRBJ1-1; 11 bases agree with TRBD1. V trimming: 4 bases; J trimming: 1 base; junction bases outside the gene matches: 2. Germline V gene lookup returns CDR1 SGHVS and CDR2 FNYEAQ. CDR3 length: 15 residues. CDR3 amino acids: CASSSGQGGNTEAFF. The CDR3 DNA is TGTGCCAGCAGCTCGGGACAGGGGGGGAACACTGAAGCTTTCTTT. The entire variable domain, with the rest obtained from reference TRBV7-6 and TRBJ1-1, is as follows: GAGVSQSPRYKVTKRGQDVALRCDPISGHVSLYWYRQALGQGPEFLTYFNYEAQQDKSGLPNDRFSAERPEGSISTLTIQRTEQRDSAMYRCASSSGQGGNTEAFFGQGTRLTVV.

In DNA form, the CDR3 reads TGTGCCAGCAGCTTAGGTGGCAGGGTGTTTGGGAACACTGAAGCTTTCTTT. Translation: CASSLGGRVFGNTEAFF. The chain is built from TRBV5-4 and TRBJ1-1, with a weak D call TRBD1 (5 bases). Germline CDR1 is SGHNT and CDR2 is YYREEE (reference sequence). The CDR3 sequence is 17 residues long. Trimming took 2 bases from V and 1 from J, leaving 18 bases between them.

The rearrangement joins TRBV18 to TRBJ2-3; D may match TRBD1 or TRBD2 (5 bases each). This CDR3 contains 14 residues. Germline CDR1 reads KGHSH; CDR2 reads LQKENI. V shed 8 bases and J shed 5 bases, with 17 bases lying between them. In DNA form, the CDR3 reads TGTGCCAGCGTAGGGACCTCTCGGGAAGATACGCAGTATTTT. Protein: CASVGTSREDTQYF. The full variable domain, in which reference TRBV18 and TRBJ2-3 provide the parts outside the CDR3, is NAGVMQNPRHLVRRRGQEARLRCSPMKGHSHVYWYRQLPEEGLKFMVYLQKENIIDESGMPKERFSAEFPKEGPSILRIQQVVRGDSAAYFCASVGTSREDTQYFGPGTRLTVL.

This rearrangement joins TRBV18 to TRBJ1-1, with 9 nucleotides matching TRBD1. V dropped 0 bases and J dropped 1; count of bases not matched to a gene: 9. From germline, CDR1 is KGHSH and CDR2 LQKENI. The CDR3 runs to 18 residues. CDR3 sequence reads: CASSPPLGQGGRNTEAFF. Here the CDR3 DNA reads TGTGCCAGCTCACCACCGTTGGGACAGGGCGGAAGGAACACTGAAGCTTTCTTT.

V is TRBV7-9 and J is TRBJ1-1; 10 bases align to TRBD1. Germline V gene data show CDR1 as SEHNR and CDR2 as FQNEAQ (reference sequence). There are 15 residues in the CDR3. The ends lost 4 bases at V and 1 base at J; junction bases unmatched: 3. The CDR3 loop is CASSSRQGANTEAFF. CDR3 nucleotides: TGTGCCAGCAGCTCTAGACAGGGGGCGAACACTGAAGCTTTCTTT.

Written as DNA, the CDR3 is TGTGCCGGGGGTACCCAGCCCCAGCATTTT. It is translated as CAGGTQPQHF. V usage is TRBV19 and J usage is TRBJ1-5, with a tentative D call TRBD1 (5 bases). The V and J ends lost 11 bases and 7 bases respectively, with 9 bases between them. CDR3 length equals 10 residues. Germline V gene lookup returns CDR1 LNHDA and CDR2 SQIVND (reference sequence).